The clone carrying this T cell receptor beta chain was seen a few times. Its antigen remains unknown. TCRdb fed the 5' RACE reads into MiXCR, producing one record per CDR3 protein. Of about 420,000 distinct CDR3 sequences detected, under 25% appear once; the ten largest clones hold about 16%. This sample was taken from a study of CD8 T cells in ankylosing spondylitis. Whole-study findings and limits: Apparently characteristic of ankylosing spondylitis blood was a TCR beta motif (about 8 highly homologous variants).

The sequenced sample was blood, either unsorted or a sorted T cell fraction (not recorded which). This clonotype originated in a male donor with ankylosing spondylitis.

CDR3 sequence: CASSPDPLPPSPLHF. As DNA, the CDR3 is TGCGCCAGCAGCCCGGACCCCCTACCCCCTTCACCCCTCCACTTT. The chain uses TRBV5-1 and TRBJ1-6; D is undetermined. The CDR3 consists of 15 residues. The V gene's germline CDR1 is SGHRS and CDR2 YFSETQ. V was pared by 4 bases and J by 9 bases, with 17 bases between.